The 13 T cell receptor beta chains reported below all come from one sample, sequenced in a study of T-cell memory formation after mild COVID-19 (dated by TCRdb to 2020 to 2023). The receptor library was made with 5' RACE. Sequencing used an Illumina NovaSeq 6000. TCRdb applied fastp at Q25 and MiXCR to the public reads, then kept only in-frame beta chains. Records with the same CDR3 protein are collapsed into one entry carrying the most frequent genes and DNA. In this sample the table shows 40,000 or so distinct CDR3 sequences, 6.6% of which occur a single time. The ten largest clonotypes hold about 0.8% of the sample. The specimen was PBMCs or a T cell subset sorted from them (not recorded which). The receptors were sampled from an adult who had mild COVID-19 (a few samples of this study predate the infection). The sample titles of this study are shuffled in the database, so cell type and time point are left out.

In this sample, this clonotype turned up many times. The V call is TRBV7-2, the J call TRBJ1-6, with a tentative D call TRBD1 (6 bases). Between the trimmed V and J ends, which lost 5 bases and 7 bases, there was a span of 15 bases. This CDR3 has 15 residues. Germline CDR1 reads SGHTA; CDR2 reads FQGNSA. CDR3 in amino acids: CASSPPGAGNSPLHF. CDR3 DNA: TGTGCCAGCAGCCCCCCGGGGGCTGGGAATTCACCCCTCCACTTT. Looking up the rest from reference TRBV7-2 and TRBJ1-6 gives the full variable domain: GAGVSQSPSNKVTEKGKDVELRCDPISGHTALYWYRQSLGQGLEFLIYFQGNSAPDKSGLPSDRFSAERTGGSVSTLTIQRTQQEDSAVYLCASSPPGAGNSPLHFGNGTRLTVT.

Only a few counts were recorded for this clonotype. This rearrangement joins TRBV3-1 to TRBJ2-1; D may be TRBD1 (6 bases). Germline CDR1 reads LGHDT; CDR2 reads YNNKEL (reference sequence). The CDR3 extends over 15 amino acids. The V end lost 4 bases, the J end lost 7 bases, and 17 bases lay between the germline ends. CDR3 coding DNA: TGTGCCAGCAGCCGACTAATACAGGGTAGGAATGAGCAGTTCTTC. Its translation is CASSRLIQGRNEQFF.

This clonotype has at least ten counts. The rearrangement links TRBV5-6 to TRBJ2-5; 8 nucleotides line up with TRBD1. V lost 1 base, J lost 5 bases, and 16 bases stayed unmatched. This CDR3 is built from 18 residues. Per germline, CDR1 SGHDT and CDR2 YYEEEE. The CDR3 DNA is TGTGCCAGCAGCTTGTGGTTTGGGCTTGGCAGGGGGCCGGAGACCCAGTACTTC. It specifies CASSLWFGLGRGPETQYF. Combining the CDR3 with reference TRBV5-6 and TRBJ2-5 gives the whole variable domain DAGVTQSPTHLIKTRGQQVTLRCSPKSGHDTVSWYQQALGQGPQFIFQYYEEEERQRGNFPDRFSGHQFPNYSSELNVNALLLGDSALYLCASSLWFGLGRGPETQYFGPGTRLLVL.

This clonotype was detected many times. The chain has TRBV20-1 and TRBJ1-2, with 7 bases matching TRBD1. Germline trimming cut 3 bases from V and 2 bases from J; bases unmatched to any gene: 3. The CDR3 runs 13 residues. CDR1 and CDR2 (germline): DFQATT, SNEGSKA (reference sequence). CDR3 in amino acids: CSASLRGNYGYTF. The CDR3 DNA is TGCAGTGCTAGCCTCAGGGGGAACTATGGCTACACCTTC.

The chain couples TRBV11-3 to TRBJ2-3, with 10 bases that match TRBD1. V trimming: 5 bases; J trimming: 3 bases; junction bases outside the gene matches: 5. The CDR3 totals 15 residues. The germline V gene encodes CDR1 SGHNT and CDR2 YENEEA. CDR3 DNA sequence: TGTGCCAGCAGCGGGGGACAGGGGAAGACAGATACGCAGTATTTT. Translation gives CASSGGQGKTDTQYF.

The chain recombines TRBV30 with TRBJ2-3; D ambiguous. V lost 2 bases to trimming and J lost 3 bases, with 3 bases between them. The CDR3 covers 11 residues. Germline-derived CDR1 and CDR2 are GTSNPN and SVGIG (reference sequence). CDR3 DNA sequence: TGTGCCTGGAGTAAGACAGATACGCAGTATTTT. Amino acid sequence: CAWSKTDTQYF.

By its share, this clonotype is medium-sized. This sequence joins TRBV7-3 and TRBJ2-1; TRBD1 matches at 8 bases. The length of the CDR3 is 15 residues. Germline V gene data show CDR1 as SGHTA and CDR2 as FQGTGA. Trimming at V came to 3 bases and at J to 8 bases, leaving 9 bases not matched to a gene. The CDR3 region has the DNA TGTGCCAGCAGCTTTCTCGGACAGGGAGGCGATGAGCAGTTCTTC. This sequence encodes CASSFLGQGGDEQFF.

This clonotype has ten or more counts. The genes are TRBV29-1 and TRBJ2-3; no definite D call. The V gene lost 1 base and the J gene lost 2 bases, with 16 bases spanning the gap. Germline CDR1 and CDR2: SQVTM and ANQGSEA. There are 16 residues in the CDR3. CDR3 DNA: TGCAGCGTTGAAGGGTATCCAGAACATTCCACAGATACGCAGTATTTT. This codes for CSVEGYPEHSTDTQYF.

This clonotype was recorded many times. CDR3 nucleotide sequence: TGTGCCAGCGCGAGAACTCTGGGATACGAGCAGTACTTC. It codes for CASARTLGYEQYF. The V and J genes are TRBV6-5 and TRBJ2-7; D is unresolved. This CDR3 region has 13 residues. Germline lookup yields CDR1 MNHEY and CDR2 SVGAGI. The V end lost 8 bases, the J end lost 4 bases, and 15 bases lay between the germline ends.

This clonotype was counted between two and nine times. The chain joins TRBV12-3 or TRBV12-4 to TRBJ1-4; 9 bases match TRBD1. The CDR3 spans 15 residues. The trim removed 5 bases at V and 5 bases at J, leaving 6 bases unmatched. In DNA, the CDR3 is TGTGCCAGCAGTGCAACAGGGGGCGCGAATGAAAAACTGTTTTTT. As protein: CASSATGGANEKLFF.

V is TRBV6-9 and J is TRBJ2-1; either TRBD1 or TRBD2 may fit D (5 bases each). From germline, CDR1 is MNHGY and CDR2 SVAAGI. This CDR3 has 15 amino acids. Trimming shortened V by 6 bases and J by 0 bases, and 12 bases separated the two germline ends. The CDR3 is CASRLEGSSYNEQFF. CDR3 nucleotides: TGTGCCAGCAGATTAGAGGGGAGCTCCTACAATGAGCAGTTCTTC.

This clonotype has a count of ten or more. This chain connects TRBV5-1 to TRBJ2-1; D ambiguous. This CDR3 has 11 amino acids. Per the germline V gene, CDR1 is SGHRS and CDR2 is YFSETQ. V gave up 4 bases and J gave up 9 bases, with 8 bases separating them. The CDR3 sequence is CASSLQREQFF. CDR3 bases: TGCGCCAGCAGCCTACAGCGTGAGCAGTTCTTC.

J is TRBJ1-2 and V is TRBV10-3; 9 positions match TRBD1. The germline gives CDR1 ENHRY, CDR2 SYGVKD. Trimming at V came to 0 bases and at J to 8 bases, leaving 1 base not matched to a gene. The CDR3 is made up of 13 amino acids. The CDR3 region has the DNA TGTGCCATCAGTGAGTCGACAGGGGGAGGCTACACCTTC. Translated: CAISESTGGGYTF.